This T cell receptor (beta chain) stems from a study of cytomegalovirus exposure and HLA in healthy donors (dated by TCRdb to 2016 to 2017). Concerning the study at large: According to an earlier analysis of a few hundred of the donors, about 180 million T cells yielded 117 million unique TCR beta sequences and approximately 300 Gb of sequence data. An early release covering roughly 600 HLA-typed donors comprised approximately 300 gigabases of sequencing data and 65 million to 100 million unique TCR sequences. Among the roughly 400 genotyped donors, about 83% belonged to the genetic ancestry cluster associated with self-reported Caucasian donors. The study was designed to test whether signatures of past pathogen exposure could be identified by cataloging public T cell receptors. Using immunosequencing, the study profiled T cell repertoires from about 610 subjects and related those repertoires to cytomegalovirus serostatus. Along with the approximately 620-subject first cohort, a separate validation cohort of about 110 different subjects was used. To predict cytomegalovirus infection status, the study combined high-throughput TCR immunosequencing, statistical association of individual TCRs with disease status, and machine learning. A later analysis re-examined previously published TCR beta repertoires from around 670 donors and added high-resolution HLA genotyping to investigate patterns of TCR occurrence. The later analysis used no new phenotypic data to find candidate immune exposures, relying instead on TCR beta sequences and their occurrence across donors. In an earlier analysis of 587 of the donors, high-throughput TCR beta sequencing was used to judge whether each TCR beta V gene segment behaved as functional or pseudogenic. Donor age, sex, ethnicity and CMV serostatus were compiled alongside the repertoire data. Genome-wide SNP genotypes for about 65% of the roughly 700 donors were used in a later genetic analysis, which treated that subset as a discovery cohort. All discovery cohort repertoires had been generated using a single sequencing platform. Class I and class II HLA loci were covered by the typing at four-digit resolution. The number of donors typed differed by locus, with 629-630 for A, B, C, DRB1 and DQB1, more than 500 for DQA1, under 610 for DPA1, and 400 to 490 for DPB1. Four or five DR-DQ haplotypes were treated as single units for association and clustering because of strong linkage in the cohort. Across 398 genotyped donors of the cohort, an average of about 220,000 unique TCR beta nucleotide sequences per donor were sequenced, and 15% to 20% of those sequences were non-productive. Overall results and qualifications from the work: Because counts were too low, about 18 rarely observed V segments, including chromosome 9 orphons, were left out of the earlier analysis of about 500 of the donors. Because the 87-base-pair reads could not distinguish some IMGT-functional V segments, including TRBV6-2 and TRBV6-3, those segments were excluded. In a later analysis, 15,000 to 20,000 TCR beta sequences were associated with specific HLA alleles at a false discovery rate of 0.05. The classifier was reported to diagnose cytomegalovirus status with high specificity and sensitivity in both the original cohort and the validation cohort. CMV serostatus was the only immune exposure information available for the cohort. Linkage disequilibrium might explain the correlated functional status among segregating V segments, but an unknown experimental factor could not be ruled out. According to a later analysis, parvovirus B19, influenza, CMV and Epstein-Barr virus appeared linked to several top co-occurrence clusters. Three of the identified cytomegalovirus-associated TCR beta chains were confirmed in vitro to be specific for cytomegalovirus antigens. When HLA alleles, especially DR and DQ, strongly co-occurred, attributing TCR associations to individual alleles was difficult. While some public TCRs were present in many individuals, most TCR sequences turned up only very rarely across donors. It was suggested by the authors that the approach could potentially be generalized to other disease states and immunological phenotypes. A total of around 150 TCR beta chains were listed by the study as associated with cytomegalovirus. In a later analysis, TCR association rates were found to vary across HLA loci, with the most associated TCRs seen for DRB1 alleles and the fewest for HLA-C alleles. A further reported finding was that TCR beta sequences accurately predicted the HLA-A and HLA-B alleles for most subjects in the first cohort. Compared with equally common non-associated chains, HLA-associated TCR beta chains in a later analysis were more clonally expanded and had lower generation probabilities. Because some donors lacked HLA typing at each locus, the association tests relied only on the typed subset. In a later analysis, most CMV-associated TCR beta chains were found to appear HLA-restricted, with HLA associations seemingly driven largely by CMV exposure. The cohort was sequenced for TCR beta chains only, and without alpha or paired-chain data the features that could be detected were limited. The sequencing pipeline was judged likely to have produced a cluster of highly shared sequence variants as a technical artifact. In a later genetic analysis, fewer N-insertions in productive TCRs were reported among donors in an Asian-associated ancestry cluster than the 666-donor mean. Sequencing depth was assumed to be roughly uniform across donors in the presence/absence analyses, though that assumption may not hold. V-gene and J-gene trimming of TCR beta chains was associated with a missense DCLRE1C variant in a later genetic analysis, and the association was replicated in an independent cohort. In an earlier analysis of roughly 560 of the donors, most TCR beta V segments were observed in productive rearrangements about 90% or about 30% of the time, broadly matching IMGT annotations.

From the cysteine through the phenylalanine, the CDR3 covers 14 amino acids. The read is trimmed to its CDR3 DNA, 42 bases read in frame from base 1. V is trimmed back by 5 bases and J by 1 base, and the junction contains 4 bases that no gene match accounts for. In the germline V gene (reference sequence), CDR1 corresponds to SEHNR and CDR2 to FQNEAQ. With regard to this clone: This clone's antigen is unknown. Base qualities are missing; no much larger clone stands one base away.

Libraries were made using the immunoSEQ multiplex PCR assay. The multiplex PCR relied on a mix of 60 forward primers for TCR Vbeta segments and 13 reverse primers for TCR Jbeta segments. The CDR3 region of rearranged TCR beta genes was amplified from genomic DNA by a multiplex PCR assay. The amplified TCR beta libraries were sequenced on the Illumina HiSeq System as 87-base-pair reads. The authors' analysis ran thus. In a later analysis, some 80 million unique TCR beta chains were counted across the roughly 700 repertoires, and around 10 million of these chains were shared by at least two donors. A nearest-neighbor algorithm error-corrected the raw reads and collapsed the reads into unique sequences, merging closely related sequences to remove PCR and sequencing errors. V, D and J gene segments were assigned by aligning CDR3 sequences to IMGT reference sequences. For a sequence to be retained, a match of at least six nucleotides to both a V gene segment and a J gene segment was required. A rearrangement was called productive if the CDR3 had no stop codons and remained in frame with V and J, and every other rearrangement was called non-productive. Following IMGT convention, CDR3 was defined as the stretch from the second conserved V-encoded cysteine up to the conserved J-encoded phenylalanine. The earlier analysis of 500 to 750 of the donors excluded any sequence lacking an unambiguous match to a single V gene segment. In an earlier analysis of about 590 of the donors, a V segment was called functional when productive rearrangements were above 56.7%, and segregating when the standard deviation between donors exceeded 5%. A statistical classification framework was developed to diagnose cytomegalovirus status using the catalog of TCR beta chain sequences. In a later analysis, TCR nucleotide sequences were compared against IMGT/GENE-DB human TR gene sequences so that V and J genes could be assigned. A later analysis assigned CDR3 sequences and most-parsimonious VDJ recombination scenarios with the TCRdist pipeline. A later analysis defined each TCR beta chain by its CDR3 amino acid sequence plus V-gene family, and excluded reads lacking a unique V-gene family. As a way to deal with suspected cross-contamination and a sequencing artifact, a later analysis dropped hundreds of nucleotide sequences that were highly shared and had low generation probability. For each public chain, a later analysis derived a clonal expansion index from normalized ranks of inferred template counts within each repertoire. Generation probabilities in a later analysis came from a VDJ recombination model fitted to out-of-frame rearrangements, and those results were checked against IGoR. A later analysis scored TCR-TCR, TCR-HLA and TCR-CMV co-occurrence with hypergeometric tests, applying a repertoire-size bias correction to TCR pairs. To estimate false discovery rates, a later analysis permuted the HLA or CMV assignments 20 times. In a later analysis, co-occurring TCRs were grouped using DBSCAN, with TCRdist sequence similarity added in when clustering inside HLA-allele-positive subsets. For co-occurrence clustering, repertoires with fewer than 30,000 or more than 120,000 public chains were excluded, along with about five repertoires with anomalous nucleotide sharing. Here the immuneACCESS table is served through TCRdb, limited to in-frame sequences with V and J called. Missing clones are a known gap in these copies; in checked studies unresolved V genes cover under half, and the rest lacks a known reason. For V, J and clone size, that table is used; D and trimming come from the DNA. Counted in this sample were under 110,000 clones; just over 70% of them appeared once. Approximately 0.8% of the sample is in the top ten clones.

In total, fewer than 750 healthy bone marrow donors made up the cohort. At the time of sampling, every cohort member was nominally healthy, though immune exposures that went unrecorded were likely present. The donor tested CMV seronegative and was one of the 352 seronegative cohort members. A peripheral blood sample was collected from each donor, and TCR beta sequencing was performed on peripheral blood mononuclear cells. Genomic DNA was extracted from the blood cell samples with the Qiagen DNeasy Blood Extraction Kit. The material sequenced was PBMCs. The clonotype comes from a boy under 18 in good health and CMV-seronegative. The chain is assembled from TRBV7-9 and TRBJ2-5, with TRBD2 identical over 7 junction bases. The DNA is TGTGCCAGCAGCGCTAGCGGCTCCCAAGAGACCCAGTACTTC. Its protein product is CASSASGSQETQYF.